This TCR beta chain was retrieved from a study of early stage breast cancer tumors. Clones were sequenced by immunoSEQ multiplex PCR, and TCRdb holds only the in-frame ones, with some missing. The sample holds about 11,000 clones, over 70% seen once. Sequencing input: breast tumor tissue. The clonotype comes from a person aged 70 to 85 with breast cancer.

The CDR3 DNA reads TGTGCCAGCAGCAACGGACTAGCGGGAGCTGAGCAGTTCTTC. It specifies CASSNGLAGAEQFF. The rearrangement uses TRBV21-1 and TRBJ2-1; the D call TRBD2 from the table was never checked on the DNA. TRBV21-1 is marked as a pseudogene. The CDR3 extends over 14 amino acids.